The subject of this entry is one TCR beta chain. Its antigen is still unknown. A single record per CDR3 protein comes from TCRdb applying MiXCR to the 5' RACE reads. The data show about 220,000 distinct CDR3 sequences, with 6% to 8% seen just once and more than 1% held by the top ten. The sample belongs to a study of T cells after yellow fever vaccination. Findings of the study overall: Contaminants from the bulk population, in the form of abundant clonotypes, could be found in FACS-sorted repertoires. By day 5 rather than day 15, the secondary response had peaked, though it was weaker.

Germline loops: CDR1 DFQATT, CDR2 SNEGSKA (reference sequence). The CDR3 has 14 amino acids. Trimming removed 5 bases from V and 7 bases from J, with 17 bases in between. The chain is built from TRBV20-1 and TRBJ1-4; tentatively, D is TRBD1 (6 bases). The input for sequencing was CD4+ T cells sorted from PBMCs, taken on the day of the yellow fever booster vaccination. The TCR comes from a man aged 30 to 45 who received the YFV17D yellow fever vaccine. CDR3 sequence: CSAPSAGAIEKLFF. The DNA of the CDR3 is TGCAGTGCTCCCTCAGCGGGGGCGATTGAAAAACTGTTTTTT.